A selection of T cell receptor beta chains follows, all from one sample in a study of T cell responses to AZD1222 COVID-19 vaccine. Sequenced by immunoSEQ multiplex PCR; TCRdb stores in-frame clones only, minus some. The table lists 70,000 to 90,000 clones, roughly 85% of them singletons, with around 10% in the top ten. Here the sequenced sample was peripheral blood, taken 28 days after the second AZD1222 dose. The source is an adult who received the AZD1222 COVID-19 vaccine. Both conserved end residues are part of each CDR3. The order of the fields is D gene, clone size, J gene, V gene, CDR3 protein, CDR3 DNA. The D gene is left open where the match is weak. Expanded clones get a size class; other rows say once, few or many, or leave the size out.

d_call: -; clone_size: -; j_call: TRBJ1-1; v_call: TRBV7-6; cdr3_aa: CASSLGRTREMNTEAFF; cdr3_nt: TGTGCCAGCAGCTTAGGCAGGACTCGTGAGATGAACACTGAAGCTTTCTTT
d_call: -; clone_size: -; j_call: TRBJ2-1; v_call: TRBV12-3/TRBV12-4; cdr3_aa: CASSLTRVTEQFF; cdr3_nt: TGTGCCAGCAGTCTAACGCGGGTCACCGAGCAGTTCTTC
d_call: TRBD2; clone_size: -; j_call: TRBJ2-1; v_call: TRBV30; cdr3_aa: CAWHYLGLARYNEQFF; cdr3_nt: TGTGCCTGGCACTACCTGGGACTAGCGAGGTACAATGAGCAGTTCTTC
d_call: -; clone_size: -; j_call: TRBJ1-1; v_call: TRBV5-1; cdr3_aa: CASSLQLGTEAFF; cdr3_nt: TGCGCCAGCAGCCTTCAGTTGGGCACTGAAGCTTTCTTT
d_call: -; clone_size: -; j_call: TRBJ2-7; v_call: TRBV5-5; cdr3_aa: CASSLGRISYEQYF; cdr3_nt: TGTGCCAGCAGCCTCGGGAGAATCTCCTACGAGCAGTACTTC
d_call: TRBD2; clone_size: -; j_call: TRBJ2-3; v_call: TRBV5-1; cdr3_aa: CASSLGGTSGLRSTDTQYF; cdr3_nt: TGCGCCAGCAGCTTGGGGGGGACTAGCGGACTCCGGAGCACAGATACGCAGTATTTT
d_call: -; clone_size: -; j_call: TRBJ1-3; v_call: TRBV24-1; cdr3_aa: CATSDQTEQGRNLVSGNTIYF; cdr3_nt: TGTGCCACCAGTGATCAGACGGAACAGGGCCGAAACCTTGTTTCTGGAAACACCATATATTTT
d_call: TRBD1; clone_size: -; j_call: TRBJ2-7; v_call: TRBV7-2; cdr3_aa: CASSLPGTGPYEQYF; cdr3_nt: TGTGCCAGCAGCTTACCTGGGACAGGGCCCTACGAGCAGTACTTC
d_call: -; clone_size: -; j_call: TRBJ2-1; v_call: TRBV27; cdr3_aa: CASSFNNEQFF; cdr3_nt: TGTGCCAGCAGTTTCAACAATGAGCAGTTCTTC
d_call: -; clone_size: few; j_call: TRBJ1-5; v_call: TRBV15; cdr3_aa: CATSSSGFRVSYQPQHF; cdr3_nt: TGTGCCACCAGCAGTTCCGGTTTCAGGGTTTCGTATCAGCCCCAGCATTTT
d_call: TRBD1; clone_size: -; j_call: TRBJ1-6; v_call: TRBV11-2; cdr3_aa: CASSQTGGAWNSPLHF; cdr3_nt: TGTGCCAGCAGCCAGACAGGGGGCGCCTGGAATTCACCCCTCCACTTT
d_call: TRBD1; clone_size: -; j_call: TRBJ1-1; v_call: TRBV10-3; cdr3_aa: CAIRDTGEGTEAFF; cdr3_nt: TGTGCCATCAGGGATACAGGGGAAGGAACTGAAGCTTTCTTT
d_call: -; clone_size: -; j_call: TRBJ1-2; v_call: TRBV9; cdr3_aa: CASSLGDDSRYGYTF; cdr3_nt: TGTGCCAGCAGCTTGGGCGATGACAGCCGCTATGGCTACACCTTC
d_call: TRBD2; clone_size: -; j_call: TRBJ2-7; v_call: TRBV9; cdr3_aa: CASSPGVGTTSGRGYEQYF; cdr3_nt: TGTGCCAGCAGCCCAGGGGTAGGGACGACTAGCGGGAGGGGCTACGAGCAGTACTTC
d_call: TRBD1; clone_size: -; j_call: TRBJ1-1; v_call: TRBV12-5; cdr3_aa: CASGLNTGVKTEAFF; cdr3_nt: TGTGCTAGTGGTTTGAACACAGGGGTGAAGACTGAAGCTTTCTTT
d_call: -; clone_size: -; j_call: TRBJ1-1; v_call: TRBV3-1/TRBV3-2; cdr3_aa: CASSQPTVNTEAFF; cdr3_nt: TGTGCCAGCAGCCAGCCGACGGTGAACACTGAAGCTTTCTTT
d_call: -; clone_size: few; j_call: TRBJ1-3; v_call: TRBV4-3; cdr3_aa: CASSQELPRQTFLSGNTIYF; cdr3_nt: TGCGCCAGCAGCCAAGAGTTGCCGAGACAGACTTTCCTCTCTGGAAACACCATATATTTT
d_call: -; clone_size: -; j_call: TRBJ1-2; v_call: TRBV5-3; cdr3_aa: CARDLWVRYGYTF; cdr3_nt: TGTGCCAGGGACCTATGGGTTCGGTATGGCTACACCTTC
d_call: TRBD1; clone_size: -; j_call: TRBJ2-5; v_call: TRBV19; cdr3_aa: CASSTTRLTGVSEETQYF; cdr3_nt: TGTGCCAGTAGTACCACTAGGTTGACAGGGGTCTCGGAGGAGACCCAGTACTTC
d_call: -; clone_size: -; j_call: TRBJ1-2; v_call: TRBV11-3; cdr3_aa: CASSLGSGADYGYTF; cdr3_nt: TGTGCCAGCAGCTTAGGTTCGGGGGCAGACTATGGCTACACCTTC
d_call: -; clone_size: -; j_call: TRBJ1-1; v_call: TRBV7-9; cdr3_aa: CASTPGKTEAFF; cdr3_nt: TGTGCCAGCACCCCGGGCAAGACTGAAGCTTTCTTT
d_call: -; clone_size: -; j_call: TRBJ1-2; v_call: TRBV30; cdr3_aa: CAWGANYGYTF; cdr3_nt: TGTGCCTGGGGGGCTAACTATGGCTACACCTTC
d_call: -; clone_size: few; j_call: TRBJ2-1; v_call: TRBV4-2; cdr3_aa: CASSQPPSREQFF; cdr3_nt: TGTGCCAGCAGCCAACCACCCAGCCGTGAGCAGTTCTTC
d_call: -; clone_size: -; j_call: TRBJ2-7; v_call: TRBV28; cdr3_aa: CASKIRENYEQYF; cdr3_nt: TGTGCCAGCAAGATTCGGGAAAACTACGAGCAGTACTTC
d_call: TRBD2; clone_size: -; j_call: TRBJ2-1; v_call: TRBV27; cdr3_aa: CASSFLTGGGYNEQFF; cdr3_nt: TGTGCCAGCAGTTTCCTTACTGGCGGGGGTTACAATGAGCAGTTCTTC
d_call: -; clone_size: once; j_call: TRBJ2-3; v_call: TRBV2; cdr3_aa: CASSEAPVGALDTQYF; cdr3_nt: TGTGCCAGCAGTGAAGCCCCTGTGGGGGCTTTAGATACGCAGTATTTT
d_call: -; clone_size: -; j_call: TRBJ2-5; v_call: TRBV29-1; cdr3_aa: CSVDRNKKETQYF; cdr3_nt: TGCAGCGTCGATAGGAACAAAAAAGAGACCCAGTACTTC
d_call: TRBD1; clone_size: -; j_call: TRBJ2-1; v_call: TRBV27; cdr3_aa: CASSLRQGFGNEQFF; cdr3_nt: TGTGCCAGCAGTTTACGACAGGGCTTCGGCAATGAGCAGTTCTTC
d_call: -; clone_size: -; j_call: TRBJ1-1; v_call: TRBV19; cdr3_aa: CASSMRSRAEAFF; cdr3_nt: TGTGCCAGTAGTATGCGTTCTCGGGCGGAAGCTTTCTTT
d_call: -; clone_size: -; j_call: TRBJ2-3; v_call: TRBV29-1; cdr3_aa: CSGQPGTDTQYF; cdr3_nt: TGCAGCGGCCAGCCTGGGACAGATACGCAGTATTTT
d_call: -; clone_size: -; j_call: TRBJ2-2; v_call: TRBV9; cdr3_aa: CASSRRGPSTGELFF; cdr3_nt: TGTGCCAGCAGCCGTCGGGGGCCGAGCACCGGGGAGCTGTTTTTT
d_call: -; clone_size: -; j_call: TRBJ2-2; v_call: TRBV25-1; cdr3_aa: CASSPGRGWNTGELFF; cdr3_nt: TGTGCCAGCAGTCCTGGAAGGGGCTGGAACACCGGGGAGCTGTTTTTT
d_call: -; clone_size: -; j_call: TRBJ1-1; v_call: TRBV19; cdr3_aa: CACNSLNTEAFF; cdr3_nt: TGTGCCTGCAATAGTCTGAACACTGAAGCTTTCTTT
d_call: -; clone_size: -; j_call: TRBJ1-3; v_call: TRBV10-3; cdr3_aa: CAISESQGLDTIYF; cdr3_nt: TGTGCCATCAGTGAGTCGCAAGGGCTCGACACCATATATTTT
d_call: -; clone_size: -; j_call: TRBJ2-4; v_call: TRBV14; cdr3_aa: CASSQVSLAKNIQYF; cdr3_nt: TGTGCCAGCAGCCAGGTTTCGTTAGCCAAAAACATTCAGTACTTC
d_call: TRBD1; clone_size: once; j_call: TRBJ1-5; v_call: TRBV7-2; cdr3_aa: CASSTQGTTGGISQPQHF; cdr3_nt: TGTGCCAGCAGCACTCAGGGAACGACAGGGGGCATCAGTCAGCCCCAGCATTTT
d_call: -; clone_size: -; j_call: TRBJ2-1; v_call: TRBV18; cdr3_aa: CASYHTRGGNEQFF; cdr3_nt: TGTGCCAGCTACCATACACGGGGAGGCAATGAGCAGTTCTTC
d_call: -; clone_size: -; j_call: TRBJ1-3; v_call: TRBV28; cdr3_aa: CASRRHSGNTIYF; cdr3_nt: TGTGCCAGCAGGCGCCACTCTGGAAACACCATATATTTT
d_call: -; clone_size: few; j_call: TRBJ2-2; v_call: TRBV12-1; cdr3_aa: CASSFGGRELFF; cdr3_nt: TGTGCCAGCAGCTTTGGGGGCAGGGAGCTGTTTTTT
d_call: TRBD1; clone_size: few; j_call: TRBJ1-4; v_call: TRBV11-3; cdr3_aa: CASSLDSDRGNEKLFF; cdr3_nt: TGTGCCAGCAGCTTAGATTCGGACAGGGGTAATGAAAAACTGTTTTTT
d_call: TRBD2; clone_size: few; j_call: TRBJ2-1; v_call: TRBV7-2; cdr3_aa: CASSLTSGSWNEQFF; cdr3_nt: TGTGCCAGCAGCTTAACTAGCGGAAGTTGGAATGAGCAGTTCTTC
d_call: -; clone_size: medium-sized; j_call: TRBJ1-2; v_call: TRBV19; cdr3_aa: CASKAGEGGYTF; cdr3_nt: TGTGCCAGCAAAGCCGGGGAAGGGGGCTACACCTTC
d_call: TRBD1; clone_size: -; j_call: TRBJ2-1; v_call: TRBV12-3/TRBV12-4; cdr3_aa: CASSLDWDSAQFF; cdr3_nt: TGTGCCAGCAGTTTAGATTGGGACAGCGCGCAGTTCTTC
d_call: TRBD1; clone_size: -; j_call: TRBJ1-4; v_call: TRBV11-3; cdr3_aa: CASSSGQGYTNEKLFF; cdr3_nt: TGTGCCAGCAGCTCGGGACAGGGCTATACCAATGAAAAACTGTTTTTT
d_call: -; clone_size: once; j_call: TRBJ2-7; v_call: TRBV18; cdr3_aa: CASSPDTSYEQYF; cdr3_nt: TGTGCCAGCTCACCAGACACCTCCTACGAGCAGTACTTC
d_call: -; clone_size: -; j_call: TRBJ1-5; v_call: TRBV12-3/TRBV12-4; cdr3_aa: CASSTDGNQPQHF; cdr3_nt: TGTGCCAGCAGCACGGACGGCAATCAGCCCCAGCATTTT
d_call: TRBD1; clone_size: once; j_call: TRBJ1-2; v_call: TRBV11-2; cdr3_aa: CASSPHYRGDGYTF; cdr3_nt: TGTGCCAGCAGCCCGCACTACAGGGGGGACGGCTACACCTTC
d_call: -; clone_size: -; j_call: TRBJ1-2; v_call: TRBV27; cdr3_aa: CASSLYQDYGYTF; cdr3_nt: TGTGCCAGCAGTTTATACCAGGACTATGGCTACACCTTC